A selection of T cell receptor beta chains follows, all from one sample in a study of blood T cell repertoires in COVID-19. Produced via immunoSEQ multiplex PCR; TCRdb's table is partial and in-frame only. The repertoire has about 140,000 clones, around nine tenths of them found once; the top ten carry around 5%. Sequenced input: peripheral blood. Receptors were obtained from a human donor in a cohort sampled during active COVID-19. The CDR3 runs from the conserved cysteine through the conserved F or W. Fields, in order: J gene, D gene, V gene, CDR3 DNA, CDR3 protein. D genes are given only for firm matches.

>TRBJ2-2|-|TRBV28
TGTGCCAGCAGTTTACTGTCTACCGCGAACACCGGGGAGCTGTTTTTT
CASSLLSTANTGELFF
>TRBJ1-4|TRBD1|TRBV6-7
TGTGCCAGCGGGTACAGGGGGCGAGGGGAAAAACTGTTTTTT
CASGYRGRGEKLFF
>TRBJ1-5|-|TRBV30
TGTGCCTGGAGCGCGATCGGGGATAGCAATCAGCCCCAGCATTTT
CAWSAIGDSNQPQHF
>TRBJ1-3|-|TRBV6-5
TGTGCCAGCAGACCAGGACAGCTCTCTGGAAACACCATATATTTT
CASRPGQLSGNTIYF
>TRBJ1-2|-|TRBV6-2/TRBV6-3
TGTGCCAGCAGTTACCAGGACAGAACCTCCTATGGCTACACCTTC
CASSYQDRTSYGYTF
>TRBJ2-1|TRBD2|TRBV10-3
TGTGCCGCGCAAACTAGCGGGAGGGCTAGCGTCGATGAGCAGTTCTTC
CAAQTSGRASVDEQFF
>TRBJ2-7|TRBD1|TRBV7-2
TGTGCCAGCAGCCTCCGGGACAGGGTTATCGACGAGCAGTACTTC
CASSLRDRVIDEQYF
>TRBJ2-7|TRBD1|TRBV11-2
TGTGCCAGCAGCTATCCCCAGGGGGCCGCCTACGAGCAGTACTTC
CASSYPQGAAYEQYF
>TRBJ1-5|TRBD1|TRBV20-1
TGCAGTGCTAGTATTTCAGGGGGGATAGGCAATCAGCCCCAGCATTTT
CSASISGGIGNQPQHF
>TRBJ1-1|TRBD1|TRBV29-1
TGCAGCGTTGAAGGGACAGGAACCACTGAAGCTTTCTTT
CSVEGTGTTEAFF